These T cell receptor beta chains were read from a single sample in a study of T cells after yellow fever vaccination. TCRdb recomputed calls from the 5' RACE reads with MiXCR, one row per CDR3 protein. The top ten hold roughly an eighth of the sample, which has hundreds of thousands of distinct CDR3 sequences, less than 15% seen once. The sequencing here drew on PBMCs, taken on the day of the yellow fever booster vaccination. These receptors came from a man younger than 40 who received the YFV17D yellow fever vaccine. CDR3s include the opening cysteine and the closing phenylalanine or tryptophan. D genes are given only for firm matches. Size is omitted from some rows. Given values are once, few, many or a class for expanded clones.

>TRBJ2-3|few|TRBV7-2|.
TGTGCCAGCAGCTACGGGGGTGGAAGGACGAGCACAGATACGCAGTATTTT
CASSYGGGRTSTDTQYF
>TRBJ2-7|.|TRBV7-2|.
TGTGCCAGCAGCTCATCCCCCAAATGCGAGCAGTACTTC
CASSSSPKCEQYF
>TRBJ2-6|few|TRBV7-2|.
TGTGCCAGCGCCGAGGCGTCTGGGGCCAACGTCCTGACTTTC
CASAEASGANVLTF
>TRBJ2-5|few|TRBV6-1|TRBD2
TGTGCCAGCAGAGCTAGCGGTTTCAGTGCGGAGACCCAGTACTTC
CASRASGFSAETQYF
>TRBJ2-7|few|TRBV27|TRBD2
TGTGCCAGCAGCCGGGGACTAGCGACCCACGAGCAGTACTTC
CASSRGLATHEQYF
>TRBJ2-1|.|TRBV7-2|TRBD2
TGTGCCAGCAGATATACTAGCGGGAGTCGGAATGAGCAGTTCTTC
CASRYTSGSRNEQFF
>TRBJ1-1|.|TRBV7-9|.
TGTGCCAGCAGCTTAGGGTCCACTCAAGCTTTCTTT
CASSLGSTQAFF
>TRBJ2-3|many|TRBV7-9|.
TGTGCCAGCAGCCACGGGTCAGACCGGACAGATACGCAGTATTTT
CASSHGSDRTDTQYF
>TRBJ2-3|.|TRBV7-2|.
TGTGCCAGCAGCGCCCGGACTCCCACAGATACGCAGTATTTT
CASSARTPTDTQYF
>TRBJ2-1|.|TRBV7-7|TRBD1
TGTGCTAGCAGCTCGGACAGGGGCGGGGAGCAGTTCTTC
CASSSDRGGEQFF
>TRBJ2-3|.|TRBV5-1|.
TGCGCCAGCAGCATCAGGACCAATGGCGGGGATACGCAGTATTTT
CASSIRTNGGDTQYF
>TRBJ2-5|.|TRBV29-1|.
TGCAGCGTTGAAGATCCCTCAAAAGGGTCAGGGGTCCCCCAAGAGACCCAGTACTTC
CSVEDPSKGSGVPQETQYF
>TRBJ2-5|few|TRBV4-2|TRBD2
TGTGCCAGCAGCCGGGGGACTAGCGGAACGCAAGAGACCCAGTACTTC
CASSRGTSGTQETQYF
>TRBJ2-5|few|TRBV29-1|TRBD1
TGCAGCGTGGCTCCAGGGGGAGAGACCCAGTACTTC
CSVAPGGETQYF
>TRBJ2-7|.|TRBV12-3/TRBV12-4|TRBD2
TGTGCCAGCAGACGGACTAGCCCTTCCTACGAGCAGTACTTC
CASRRTSPSYEQYF
>TRBJ2-1|few|TRBV11-2|.
TGTGCCAGCAGCTCCACACGAGAGTCCGAGCAGTTCTTC
CASSSTRESEQFF
>TRBJ2-4|few|TRBV5-4|TRBD2
TGTGCCAGCAGCCTACTGACTAGCGGGAGTAAAAACATTCAGTACTTC
CASSLLTSGSKNIQYF
>TRBJ2-3|few|TRBV18|.
TGTGCCAGCTCACCGGTGCTCAGGAACACAGATACGCAGTATTTT
CASSPVLRNTDTQYF
>TRBJ1-1|few|TRBV4-3|.
TGCGCCAGCAGCCCGTCGGTCGCCAGGAACACTGAAGCTTTCTTT
CASSPSVARNTEAFF
>TRBJ2-3|.|TRBV5-1|TRBD2
TGCGCCAGCAGCTTTACCGGACTAGCGGGGGACGCAGATACGCAGTATTTT
CASSFTGLAGDADTQYF
>TRBJ1-5|.|TRBV7-9|.
TGTGCCAGCAGTCACCTTGACAGGAATCAGCCCCAGCATTTT
CASSHLDRNQPQHF
>TRBJ2-1|many|TRBV6-1|.
TGTGCCAGCAGTCCCGACGGGAGCTCCTACAATGAGCAGTTCTTC
CASSPDGSSYNEQFF
>TRBJ2-3|many|TRBV7-6|.
TGTGCCAGCAGCCCCTATCAGGCTACGCAGTATTTT
CASSPYQATQYF
>TRBJ2-5|.|TRBV29-1|.
TGCAGCGTTCTGATTATGTACCAAGAGACCCAGTACTTC
CSVLIMYQETQYF
>TRBJ2-7|.|TRBV5-1|TRBD2
TGCGCCAGCAGCTTGGATACGGTAGCGGGACCCTCCTACGAGCAGTACTTC
CASSLDTVAGPSYEQYF
>TRBJ2-7|few|TRBV12-3/TRBV12-4|TRBD2
TGTGCCAGCAGTTTTTCGGGCGGGGGACGCGAGCAGTACTTC
CASSFSGGGREQYF
>TRBJ2-5|.|TRBV7-9|.
TGTGCCAGCAGCTTGGTGTCGACATTCCAAGAGACCCAGTACTTC
CASSLVSTFQETQYF
>TRBJ2-1|few|TRBV5-1|.
TGCGCCAGCAGCTTGCTCCGGGACTCCTCCCGGGAGCAGTTCTTC
CASSLLRDSSREQFF
>TRBJ2-7|.|TRBV6-1|.
TGTGCCAGCAGAGCCTCGTGGGCTACGTACGAGCAGTACTTC
CASRASWATYEQYF
>TRBJ2-1|.|TRBV5-4|.
TGTGCCAGCAGCTTGGACCAACCCTCGTACTACAATGAGCAGTTCTTC
CASSLDQPSYYNEQFF
>TRBJ2-7|.|TRBV6-5|.
TGTGCCAGCAGTTCCCAGACAGGATCCTACGAGCAGTACTTC
CASSSQTGSYEQYF
>TRBJ2-5|few|TRBV28|.
TGTGCCAGCAGTATAGGGTGGGGGGAGACCCAGTACTTC
CASSIGWGETQYF
>TRBJ2-5|few|TRBV20-1|TRBD2
TGCAGTGCTAGGAATTTAGCGGGAGTGAAGGGTGAGACCCAGTACTTC
CSARNLAGVKGETQYF
>TRBJ2-4|.|TRBV6-5|TRBD2
TGTGCCAGCAGTTACTCAAGCGGGAGCGCCAAAAACATTCAGTACTTC
CASSYSSGSAKNIQYF
>TRBJ2-7|many|TRBV24-1|TRBD2
TGTGCCACCAGTGAAGGCGACGGGAGGGTTTACTCCTACGAGCAGTACTTC
CATSEGDGRVYSYEQYF
>TRBJ2-2|few|TRBV6-2/TRBV6-3|TRBD2
TGTGCCAGCATCGGCGCAGGGAGGGGCACCGGGGAGCTGTTTTTT
CASIGAGRGTGELFF
>TRBJ2-5|few|TRBV6-2/TRBV6-3|TRBD2
TGTGCCAGCAGTCAAATCCCTTTAGCGGGAGGAGAGACCCAGTACTTC
CASSQIPLAGGETQYF
>TRBJ1-2|.|TRBV6-5|.
TGTGCCAGCAGTTACGACCGCACTCGGGGAGGCTACACCTTC
CASSYDRTRGGYTF
>TRBJ2-1|few|TRBV18|.
TGTGCCAGCTCACCCCTCGGGAATGACAATGAGCAGTTCTTC
CASSPLGNDNEQFF
>TRBJ2-1|.|TRBV7-9|.
TGTGCCAGCAGCTCCCCCTCCTCCCTCGCGGGTGAGCAGTTCTTC
CASSSPSSLAGEQFF
>TRBJ1-5|.|TRBV28|.
TGTGCCAGCCTTTGGGCAGGAGGCAATCAGCCCCAGCATTTT
CASLWAGGNQPQHF